This T cell receptor beta chain was recorded in a study of beta chain features in type 1 diabetes. Study-level findings and limits: Within each of all four CD4+ subsets, Type 1 diabetes patients had TCRB CDR3s that were moderately but significantly shorter. Type 1 diabetes patients had VDJ junctions that carried fewer insertions and more deletions.

The sequenced template was cDNA made from the entire isolated RNA. The method was immunoSEQ multiplex PCR; TCRdb's version includes in-frame clones alone and lacks a portion of them. The sample contains 200,000 to 250,000 clones, 9.6% of which appear only once. On this clone itself: Its antigen is unidentified.

Germline V lookup: CDR1 MNHEY, CDR2 SMNVEV (reference sequence). With V trimmed by 5 bases and J by 3 bases, 14 bases remained unmatched. The CDR3 has 17 amino acids. This sequence was found in a woman younger than 30 in good health. Sample: naive CD4+ T cells from blood. This sequence joins TRBV27 and TRBJ2-3; TRBD1 agrees at 7 bases. The CDR3 protein is CASSTPSRQGGTDTQYF. In DNA, the CDR3 is TGTGCCAGCAGTACGCCATCTAGACAGGGTGGTACAGATACGCAGTATTTT.